Following are 30 T cell receptor beta chains from one sample sequenced in a study of control samples from healthy donors and cancer patients. The data were produced by immunoSEQ multiplex PCR, yet TCRdb's version contains in-frame clones alone and is incomplete. This table has about 79,000 clones, 93% appearing once. Material: PBMCs. The receptors shown here come from a woman aged 40 to 50 with lung cancer.

The CDR3 loop reads CASSPRGNNQPQHF. CDR3 bases: TGTGCCAGCAGTCCCAGGGGTAACAATCAGCCCCAGCATTTT. The V gene is TRBV3-1 (or the pseudogene TRBV3-2), the J gene TRBJ1-5; tentative D call: TRBD1 (6 bases). In germline, CDR1 is LGHDT, CDR2 YNNKEL (reference sequence). CDR3 length: 14 amino acids. The V end was cut by 6 bases, the J end by 3 bases, with 12 bases between.

The rearrangement links TRBV4-2 to TRBJ1-5, with D possibly being TRBD1 (6 bases). The germline V and J ends were trimmed by 0 bases and 8 bases, with 17 bases remaining between them. Germline CDR1 is LGHNA and CDR2 is YNFKEQ. CDR3 length: 16 residues. Here the CDR3 reads CASSQDSDSGVKPQHF. Written as DNA, the CDR3 is TGTGCCAGCAGCCAAGATAGTGACTCAGGGGTGAAGCCCCAGCATTTT.

Only one count was recorded for this clone. The rearrangement joins TRBV20-1 to TRBJ2-2, with D perhaps matching TRBD2 (6 bases). The CDR3 has 15 residues. Per the germline V gene, CDR1 is DFQATT and CDR2 is SNEGSKA (reference sequence). V was cut by 3 bases and J by 1 base, with 12 bases left in between. The CDR3, as DNA: TGCAGTGCTAGTCGCGGGACTTTGAACACCGGGGAGCTGTTTTTT. Its translation: CSASRGTLNTGELFF.

This clone appeared a single time. The CDR3 bases are TGTGCCAGCAGCCAAGACTATCCGGGCTCTGGAAACACCATATATTTT. Protein product: CASSQDYPGSGNTIYF. This sequence joins TRBV3-1 (or the pseudogene TRBV3-2) and TRBJ1-3; no definite D call. The CDR3 contains 16 residues. The germline gives CDR1 LGHDT, CDR2 YNNKEL (reference sequence). The ends were cut back, 0 bases at V and 0 bases at J, with 9 bases in the middle.

J is TRBJ2-1 and V is TRBV9; D not certain. Per the germline V gene, CDR1 is SGDLS and CDR2 is YYNGEE. The CDR3 has 15 residues. Trimming cost V 3 bases and J 2 bases, with 12 bases left between them. This CDR3 reads CASSGPGKAYNEQFF. CDR3 coding DNA: TGTGCCAGCAGCGGACCAGGTAAGGCCTACAATGAGCAGTTCTTC.

This chain joins TRBV11-2 and TRBJ2-1; 7 positions match TRBD1. The germline CDR1 and CDR2 sequences are SGHAT and FQNNGV. CDR3 length equals 16 residues. V was clipped by 5 bases and J by 11 bases; unmatched bases: 18. The CDR3 coding sequence is TGTGCCAGCAGCGACGGGACAGCCACTCGGACAATGCAGCAGTTCTTC. Its protein product is CASSDGTATRTMQQFF. Complete variable domain (other parts from reference TRBV11-2 and TRBJ2-1): EAGVAQSPRYKIIEKRQSVAFWCNPISGHATLYWYQQILGQGPKLLIQFQNNGVVDDSQLPKDRFSAERLKGVDSTLKIQPAKLEDSAVYLCASSDGTATRTMQQFFGPGTRLTVL.

V is TRBV3-1 (or the pseudogene TRBV3-2) and J is TRBJ2-7; D is possibly TRBD1 (6 bases). Germline V gene sequence: CDR1 LGHDT, CDR2 YNNKEL (reference sequence). The CDR3 is made up of 15 amino acids. V lost 4 bases and J lost 4, with 17 bases in between. This CDR3 is CASSPLGGRVYEQYF. The CDR3 nucleotides read TGTGCCAGCAGCCCTCTAGGGGGAAGGGTATACGAGCAGTACTTC.

This sequence joins TRBV28 and TRBJ1-6; no firm D call. This CDR3 has 13 amino acids. V was trimmed by 8 bases and J by 10 bases, leaving 15 bases between them. Germline V gene data show CDR1 as MDHEN and CDR2 as SYDVKM. The chain's CDR3 is CASALGFRSPLHF. CDR3 bases: TGTGCCAGCGCCCTCGGGTTCCGATCACCCCTCCACTTT.

The chain employs TRBV3-1 (or the pseudogene TRBV3-2) and TRBJ2-3; 7 bases are a match to TRBD2. This CDR3 region has 15 residues. Germline loops: CDR1 LGHDT, CDR2 YNNKEL (reference sequence). After removal of 4 bases from V and 1 base from J, the junction contained 5 bases not matched to a gene. The DNA of the CDR3 is TGTGCCAGCAGCCGACCGGCGGGGGGCACAGATACGCAGTATTTT. This encodes CASSRPAGGTDTQYF.

The chain couples TRBV27 to TRBJ2-2, with D uncertain. There are 13 residues in the CDR3. CDR1 MNHEY and CDR2 SMNVEV come from the germline V gene (reference sequence). Between the trimmed V and J ends, which lost 3 bases and 6 bases, there was a span of 8 bases. CDR3 in DNA: TGTGCCAGCAGTTTTCGCGACTCCGGGGAGCTGTTTTTT. Translating it yields CASSFRDSGELFF.

The chain carries TRBV19 and TRBJ2-3; a possible D gene is TRBD2 (5 bases). Germline V lookup: CDR1 LNHDA, CDR2 SQIVND (reference sequence). The CDR3 has 14 residues. V was trimmed by 3 bases and J by 0 bases, leaving 7 bases between them. CDR3 loop: CASSIPGSTDTQYF. The CDR3 DNA follows: TGTGCCAGTAGTATCCCGGGGAGCACAGATACGCAGTATTTT. Full variable domain (rest looked up from reference TRBV19 and TRBJ2-3): DGGITQSPKYLFRKEGQNVTLSCEQNLNHDAMYWYRQDPGQGLRLIYYSQIVNDFQKGDIAEGYSVSREKKESFPLTVTSAQKNPTAFYLCASSIPGSTDTQYFGPGTRLTVL.

The DNA for the CDR3 is TGTGCCTGGAGTGTAAGAGGGGGCGCGAGCAATCAGCCCCAGCATTTT. The encoded protein is CAWSVRGGASNQPQHF. This chain uses TRBV30 with TRBJ1-5, with 7 bases matching TRBD1. Trimming cost V 0 bases and J 1 base; bases outside gene matches: 6. The germline V gene has CDR1 GTSNPN and CDR2 SVGIG (reference sequence). The CDR3 runs 16 residues.

The chain couples TRBV30 to TRBJ1-6, with D unclear. The germline V gene encodes CDR1 GTSNPN and CDR2 SVGIG (reference sequence). This CDR3 is 13 amino acids long. The V end lost 4 bases, the J end lost 9 bases, and 13 bases lay between the germline ends. This chain's CDR3 is CAWNSAVGSPLHF. CDR3 DNA: TGTGCCTGGAATTCGGCGGTGGGTTCACCCCTCCACTTT.

This clone has only one observation. The CDR3 is CASSSLRNQPQHF. Here the CDR3 DNA reads TGTGCCAGCAGTTCCCTTCGAAATCAGCCCCAGCATTTT. The chain couples TRBV12-3 or TRBV12-4 to TRBJ1-5; the D is unclear. The CDR3 is 13 amino acids. Trimming stripped 4 bases from V and 4 bases from J, with 8 bases between.

The chain couples TRBV28 to TRBJ1-5; D not resolved. Germline loops: CDR1 MDHEN, CDR2 SYDVKM. V lost 7 bases, J lost 9 bases, and 13 bases lay in between. The CDR3 has 12 amino acids. The CDR3 DNA reads as TGTGCCAGCACCATCATGCATGGGCCCCAGCATTTT. Translation: CASTIMHGPQHF.

This chain connects TRBV30 to TRBJ2-3, with a weak D call TRBD2 (6 bases). V shed 2 bases and J shed 5 bases, with 17 bases lying between them. This CDR3 has 15 residues. Per germline, CDR1 GTSNPN and CDR2 SVGIG (reference sequence). The CDR3 region has the DNA TGTGCCTGGAGTAGTGGCGGGAAAGGAGGAGATACGCAGTATTTT. It translates to CAWSSGGKGGDTQYF.

This sequence joins TRBV28 and TRBJ2-1, with D maybe TRBD1 (6 bases). This CDR3 is built from 16 residues. In germline, CDR1 is MDHEN, CDR2 SYDVKM. V gave up 8 bases and J gave up 0 bases, with 17 bases separating them. As DNA, the CDR3 is TGTGCCAGCTTTAACCAGCGACAGGTCTCCTACAATGAGCAGTTCTTC. Amino acids: CASFNQRQVSYNEQFF. Combining the CDR3 with reference TRBV28 and TRBJ2-1 gives the whole variable domain DVKVTQSSRYLVKRTGEKVFLECVQDMDHENMFWYRQDPGLGLRLIYFSYDVKMKEKGDIPEGYSVSREKKERFSLILESASTNQTSMYLCASFNQRQVSYNEQFFGPGTRLTVL.

The chain combines TRBV10-3 with TRBJ2-1, with a possible D match to TRBD1 (5 bases). V was shortened by 11 bases and J by 8 bases, with 13 bases between the two germline ends. Germline V gene lookup returns CDR1 ENHRY and CDR2 SYGVKD. The CDR3 has 11 residues. For the CDR3, the DNA is TGTGCCTCCACAGGACGAGATGAGCAGTTCTTC. Its translation: CASTGRDEQFF.

V is TRBV5-1 and J is TRBJ1-5; no clear D gene. The CDR3 has 14 residues. The germline gives CDR1 SGHRS, CDR2 YFSETQ. Trimming removed 4 bases from V and 4 bases from J, with 12 bases in between. The CDR3: CASSPDGLNQPQHF. CDR3 coding DNA: TGCGCCAGCAGCCCGGACGGACTAAATCAGCCCCAGCATTTT.

The chain couples TRBV28 to TRBJ1-1; D is unresolved. The CDR3 is made up of 12 amino acids. Germline-derived CDR1 and CDR2 are MDHEN and SYDVKM. Trimming took off 4 bases at V and 7 bases at J, with 10 bases between the two ends. CDR3 sequence: CASSSLNIEAFF. The DNA for the CDR3 is TGTGCCAGCAGTTCTTTAAATATTGAAGCTTTCTTT.

This clone was detected a few times. Other DNA sequences from this sample encode an identical CDR3 as well. V usage is TRBV7-9 and J usage is TRBJ1-6, with TRBD1 matching over 7 bases. After removal of 5 bases from V and 7 bases from J, the junction contained 5 bases not matched to a gene. The germline V gene encodes CDR1 SEHNR and CDR2 FQNEAQ (reference sequence). CDR3 size: 14 residues. The CDR3 region is CASSEQGWNSPLHF. In DNA form, the CDR3 reads TGTGCCAGCAGCGAACAGGGGTGGAATTCACCCCTCCACTTT.

In its sample, this clone was seen once. The chain couples TRBV11-2 to TRBJ1-1; possible D gene TRBD1, 6 bases. Trimming took off 5 bases at V and 2 bases at J, with 12 bases between the two ends. The germline V gene encodes CDR1 SGHAT and CDR2 FQNNGV. There are 14 residues in the CDR3. CDR3 DNA: TGTGCCAGCAGCCCTACCGGGGGCAACACTGAAGCTTTCTTT. Translating gives CASSPTGGNTEAFF.

V and J are TRBV12-3 or TRBV12-4 and TRBJ2-2; D is undetermined. The CDR3 contains 12 residues. The V end was cut by 5 bases, the J end by 12 bases, with 13 bases between. The CDR3 DNA is TGTGCCAGCAGTCTCGACGGCACCAAGCTGTTTTTT. Protein: CASSLDGTKLFF.

V is TRBV5-1 and J is TRBJ1-6; D ambiguous. CDR1 SGHRS and CDR2 YFSETQ come from the germline V gene. Trimming took 4 bases from V and 7 from J, leaving 9 bases between them. This CDR3 region has 13 residues. Written as DNA, the CDR3 is TGCGCCAGCAGCCTTAACAGCAATTCACCCCTCCACTTT. Translation gives CASSLNSNSPLHF.

This clone was counted once. The chain recombines TRBV23-1 with TRBJ1-1; unclear D gene. TRBV23-1 qualifies as an ORF whose function is uncertain. With 7 bases removed from V and 0 bases from J, the gap between germline ends came to 12 bases. The CDR3 extends over 14 amino acids. The DNA of the CDR3 is TGCGCCAGCATAATCCCGGATTTGAACACTGAAGCTTTCTTT. Amino acids: CASIIPDLNTEAFF.

The V gene is TRBV6-5, the J gene TRBJ1-3; D not resolved. Germline CDR1 MNHEY, CDR2 SVGAGI. CDR3 size: 15 residues. V was pared by 6 bases and J by 0 bases, with 12 bases between. The CDR3 DNA is TGTGCCAGCAGGCCCGGGGTTCACTCTGGAAACACCATATATTTT. Amino acids: CASRPGVHSGNTIYF.

This chain uses TRBV19 with TRBJ1-4; 7 bases fit TRBD1. Germline CDR1 LNHDA, CDR2 SQIVND (reference sequence). The CDR3 contains 14 residues. V was clipped by 7 bases and J by 5 bases; unmatched bases: 7. The CDR3 region has the DNA TGTGCCAGTAAGGAGACAGGGATAAATGAAAAACTGTTTTTT. Protein: CASKETGINEKLFF.

The chain links TRBV10-3 to TRBJ1-5; possibly TRBD1 for D (6 bases). The V end was cut by 0 bases, the J end by 7 bases, with 16 bases between. The CDR3 spans 16 residues. Germline V lookup: CDR1 ENHRY, CDR2 SYGVKD. The CDR3: CAISESIRGAPQPQHF. The CDR3 DNA reads as TGTGCCATCAGTGAGTCTATCAGGGGCGCTCCCCAGCCCCAGCATTTT.

V usage is TRBV4-2 and J usage is TRBJ2-7; no reliable D call. Trimming removed 0 bases from V and 1 base from J, with 16 bases in between. In germline, CDR1 is LGHNA, CDR2 YNFKEQ. The length of the CDR3 is 17 residues. This CDR3 reads CASSQDARSLGSYEQYF. For the CDR3, the DNA is TGTGCCAGCAGCCAAGATGCTCGGAGCCTAGGGTCCTACGAGCAGTACTTC.

The chain is built from TRBV9 and TRBJ2-3; 11 nucleotides match TRBD2. J was trimmed by 2 bases and V by 3 bases; bases with no gene match: 8. The length of the CDR3 is 17 residues. Looked up from germline, CDR1 is SGDLS and CDR2 is YYNGEE. CDR3 loop: CASSARHSGGATDTQYF. The CDR3 DNA is TGTGCCAGCAGCGCGCGGCATAGCGGGGGGGCCACAGATACGCAGTATTTT.